The source of this T cell receptor (delta chain) is a study of γδ T cells in repeated Plasmodium falciparum infection. Study background: Donors were malaria-exposed Malian children or age- and gender-matched Australian children. Malian samples came from no-transmission periods or across acute febrile malaria episodes.

At least ten counts were recorded for this clone. The target antigen is unknown. TCRdb records a much larger clone's protein for this DNA, with a difference at residue 3 that likely arises from a read error; the protein given is the translation of the DNA. Bulk repertoires came from Vgamma9/Vdelta2+ or Vdelta2-negative gammadelta T cells flow-sorted from PBMC. The CDR3 has 15 amino acids. Germline values: CDR1 GEAIGNYY, CDR2 EKD. Findings and limits, study-wide: Over time and infection, Vgamma9/Vdelta2+ repertoires remained highly stable and polyclonal.

Each sorted gammadelta sample had TRG and TRD chains sequenced. TCRdb re-called the multiplex PCR reads using CATT. The sample includes 85,000 to 100,000 delta-chain clones, less than 1% of them seen just once. The source material was gamma-delta T cells from blood. The TCR sequence derives from a pool of human donors (malaria-infected and uninfected, not separated). V usage is TRDV2 and J usage is TRDJ1, with D hard to call. TCRdb gives no J gene; it was assigned here by matching the DNA to germline. CDR3: CARDTVATPTDKLIF. CDR3 nucleotides: TGTGCCCGTGACACCGTTGCTACCCCTACCGATAAACTCATCTTT.